This TCR beta chain derives from a study of OX40 agonist ivuxolimab in advanced cancers. Study information: Every 2 weeks, ivuxolimab was infused into the patients intravenously at between 0.01 and 10 mg/kg.

Assay: immunoSEQ multiplex PCR; the TCRdb copy retains only in-frame clones and omits some. The data show 50,000 or so clones, approximately 88% seen once. V lost 0 bases, J lost 9 bases, and 11 bases lay in between. The CDR3 contains 12 residues. The germline gives CDR1 GTSNPN, CDR2 SVGIG (reference sequence). V usage is TRBV30 and J usage is TRBJ1-1, with D hard to call. The material was CD4+ or CD8+ T cells sorted from blood, obtained in a trial of the OX40 agonist ivuxolimab. The TCR was taken from an adult with an advanced solid tumor such as melanoma, head and neck, liver or kidney cancer. The CDR3 reads CAWSVLGSKAFF. CDR3 sequence (DNA): TGTGCCTGGAGTGTACTGGGGAGCAAAGCTTTCTTT. The variable domain in full, completed from reference TRBV30 and TRBJ1-1, reads SQTIHQWPATLVQPVGSPLSLECTVEGTSNPNLYWYRQAAGRGLQLLFYSVGIGQISSEVPQNLSASRPQDRQFILSSKKLLLSDSGFYLCAWSVLGSKAFFGQGTRLTVV.